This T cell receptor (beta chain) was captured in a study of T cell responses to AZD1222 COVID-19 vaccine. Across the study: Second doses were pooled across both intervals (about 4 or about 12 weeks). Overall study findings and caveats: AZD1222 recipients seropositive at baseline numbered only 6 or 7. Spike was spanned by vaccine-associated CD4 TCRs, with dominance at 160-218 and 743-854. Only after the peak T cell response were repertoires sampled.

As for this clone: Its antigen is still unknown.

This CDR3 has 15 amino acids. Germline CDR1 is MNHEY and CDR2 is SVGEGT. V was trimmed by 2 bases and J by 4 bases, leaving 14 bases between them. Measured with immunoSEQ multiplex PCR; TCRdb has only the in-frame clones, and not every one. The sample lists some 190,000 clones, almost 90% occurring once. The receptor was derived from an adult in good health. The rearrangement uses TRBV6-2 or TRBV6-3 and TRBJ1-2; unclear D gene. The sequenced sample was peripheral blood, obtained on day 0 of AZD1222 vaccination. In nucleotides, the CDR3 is TGTGCCAGCAGTTACAGGAGGGCGGTTGGCTATGGCTACACCTTC. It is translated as CASSYRRAVGYGYTF.